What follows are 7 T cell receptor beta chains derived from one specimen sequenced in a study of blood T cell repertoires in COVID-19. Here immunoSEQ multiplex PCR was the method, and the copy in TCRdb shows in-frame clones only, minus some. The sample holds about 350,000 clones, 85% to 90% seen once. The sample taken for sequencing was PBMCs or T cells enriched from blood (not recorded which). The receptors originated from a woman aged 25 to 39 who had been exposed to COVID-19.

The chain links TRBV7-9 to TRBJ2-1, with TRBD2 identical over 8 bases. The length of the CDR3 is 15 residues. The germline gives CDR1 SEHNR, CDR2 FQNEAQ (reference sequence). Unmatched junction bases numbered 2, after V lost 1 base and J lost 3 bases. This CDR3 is CASSLDGTSYNEQFF. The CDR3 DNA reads TGTGCCAGCAGCTTAGATGGGACTAGCTACAATGAGCAGTTCTTC.

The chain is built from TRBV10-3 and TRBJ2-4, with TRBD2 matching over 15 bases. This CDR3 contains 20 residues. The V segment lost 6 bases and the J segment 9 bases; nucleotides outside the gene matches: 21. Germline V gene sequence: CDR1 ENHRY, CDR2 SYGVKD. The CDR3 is CAISQFINPGLAGGPGIQYF. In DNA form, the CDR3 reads TGTGCCATCAGCCAATTCATAAACCCGGGACTAGCGGGAGGTCCGGGCATTCAGTACTTC.

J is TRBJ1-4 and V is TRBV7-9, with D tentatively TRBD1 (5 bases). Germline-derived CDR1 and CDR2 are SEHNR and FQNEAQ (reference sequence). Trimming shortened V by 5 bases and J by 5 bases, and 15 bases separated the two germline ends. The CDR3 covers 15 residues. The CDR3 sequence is CASSERQGGNEKLFF. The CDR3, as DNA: TGTGCCAGCAGCGAAAGGCAGGGAGGAAATGAAAAACTGTTTTTT.

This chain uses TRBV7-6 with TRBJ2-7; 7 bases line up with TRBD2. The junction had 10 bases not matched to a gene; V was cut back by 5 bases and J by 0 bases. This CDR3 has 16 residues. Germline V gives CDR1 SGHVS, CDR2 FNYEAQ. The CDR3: CASSTGVLAVSYEQYF. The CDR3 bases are TGTGCCAGCAGCACTGGGGTCCTAGCGGTCTCCTACGAGCAGTACTTC.

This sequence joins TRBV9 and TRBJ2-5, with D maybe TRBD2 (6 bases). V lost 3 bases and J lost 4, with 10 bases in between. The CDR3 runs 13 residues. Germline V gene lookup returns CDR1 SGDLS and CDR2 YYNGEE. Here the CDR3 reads CASSGAGGETQYF. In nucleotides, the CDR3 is TGTGCCAGCAGCGGTGCCGGGGGAGAGACCCAGTACTTC.

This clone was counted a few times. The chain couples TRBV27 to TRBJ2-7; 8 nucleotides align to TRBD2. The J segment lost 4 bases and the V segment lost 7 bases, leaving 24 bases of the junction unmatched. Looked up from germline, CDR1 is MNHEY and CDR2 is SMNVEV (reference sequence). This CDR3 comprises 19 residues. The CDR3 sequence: CASNPRGGLGHPSAYEQYF. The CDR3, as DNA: TGTGCCAGCAACCCGAGAGGGGGACTAGGCCATCCTTCGGCGTACGAGCAGTACTTC.

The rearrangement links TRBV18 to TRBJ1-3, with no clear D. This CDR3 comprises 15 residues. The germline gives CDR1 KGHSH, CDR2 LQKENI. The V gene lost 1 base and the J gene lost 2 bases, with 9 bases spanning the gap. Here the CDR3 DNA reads TGTGCCAGCTCACCACAGGGAGGCGCTGGAAACACCATATATTTT. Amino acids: CASSPQGGAGNTIYF.